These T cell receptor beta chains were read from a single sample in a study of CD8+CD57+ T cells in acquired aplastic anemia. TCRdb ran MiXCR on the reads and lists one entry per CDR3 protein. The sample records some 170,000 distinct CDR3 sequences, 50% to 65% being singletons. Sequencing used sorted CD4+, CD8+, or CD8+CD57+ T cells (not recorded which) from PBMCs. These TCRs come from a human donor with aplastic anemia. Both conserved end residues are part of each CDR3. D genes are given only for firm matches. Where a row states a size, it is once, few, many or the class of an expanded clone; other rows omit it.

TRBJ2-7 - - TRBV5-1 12 TGCGCCAGCAGCTTGCTGGGCTACGAGCAGTACTTC CASSLLGYEQYF
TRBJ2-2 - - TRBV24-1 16 TGTGCCACCAGTGACCCGGACAGCCCGAACACCGGGGAGCTGTTTTTT CATSDPDSPNTGELFF
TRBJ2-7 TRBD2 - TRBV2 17 TGTGCCAGCAGTTCTGGACTAGCGGGGGCCGGGTCCTACGAGCAGTACTTC CASSSGLAGAGSYEQYF
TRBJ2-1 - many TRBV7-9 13 TGTGCCAGCAGCCCCTCGTTGGTGTTTGAGCAGTTCTTC CASSPSLVFEQFF
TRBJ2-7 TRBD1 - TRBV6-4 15 TGTGCCAGCAGTGTCTCCCCAGGGGGATCCTACGAGCAGTACTTC CASSVSPGGSYEQYF
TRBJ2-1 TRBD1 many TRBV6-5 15 TGTGCCAGCAGTTACAGGACAGGGCTCGGCAATGAGCAGTTCTTC CASSYRTGLGNEQFF
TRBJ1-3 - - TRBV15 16 TGTGCCACCAGCAGAGATAGCCCCACGTCTGGAAACACCATATATTTT CATSRDSPTSGNTIYF
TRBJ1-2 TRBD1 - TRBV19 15 TGTGCCAGTAGTATAGATCGGGACAGGGGCTATGGCCACACCTTC CASSIDRDRGYGHTF
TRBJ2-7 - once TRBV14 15 TGTGCCAGCAGCCAAGAAGTCGGACCAGCGAACGAGCAGTACTTC CASSQEVGPANEQYF
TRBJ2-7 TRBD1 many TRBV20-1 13 TGCAGTGCTGGAGACAGGGAACCTTACGAGCAGTACTTC CSAGDREPYEQYF
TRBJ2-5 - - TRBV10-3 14 TGTGCCATCAGTGAGTCGGACGGCAAGGAGACCCAGTACTTC CAISESDGKETQYF
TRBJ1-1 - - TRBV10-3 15 TGTGCCATCAGTCAGAACCCCAGCATGAACACTGAAGCTTTCTTT CAISQNPSMNTEAFF
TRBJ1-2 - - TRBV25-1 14 TGTGCCAGCAGTGATAGGGACAAACTCTATGGCTACACCTTC CASSDRDKLYGYTF
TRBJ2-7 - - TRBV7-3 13 TGTGCCAGCAGCTCCAAGAGGGTGGACGAGCAGTACTTC CASSSKRVDEQYF
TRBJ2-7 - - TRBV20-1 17 TGCAGTGACCCGATACGGGGGGAATGGGACAAGGGTGGCGAGCAGTACTTC CSDPIRGEWDKGGEQYF
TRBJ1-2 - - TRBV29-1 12 TGCAGCGTTGATCCCGCTAACTATGGCTACACCTTC CSVDPANYGYTF
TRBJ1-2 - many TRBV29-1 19 TGCAGCGTTATTGTCTTAGGAACTTCAACATCGGGAGCTAACTATGGCTACACCTTC CSVIVLGTSTSGANYGYTF
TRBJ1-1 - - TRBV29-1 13 TGCAGCGTTGGATTCCGTCAGAACACTGAAGCTTTCTTT CSVGFRQNTEAFF
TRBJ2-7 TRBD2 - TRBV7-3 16 TGTGCCAGCAGCTTAATGGGGACTAGCGGGGCCTACGAGCAGTACTTC CASSLMGTSGAYEQYF
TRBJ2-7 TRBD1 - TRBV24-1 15 TGTGCCACCAGTGATGGACAGGGGTACCCCTACGAGCAGTACTTC CATSDGQGYPYEQYF
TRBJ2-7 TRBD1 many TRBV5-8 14 TGTGCCAGCAGCACCGGACAGGGACAGACGGAGCAGTACTTC CASSTGQGQTEQYF
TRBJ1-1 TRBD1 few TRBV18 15 TGTGCCAGCCAATCCGGGACAGGGGTGGTTACTGAAGCTTTCTTT CASQSGTGVVTEAFF
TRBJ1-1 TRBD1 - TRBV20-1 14 TGCGCAATTAGACAGGGGGCGCAGGGCACTGAAGCTTTCTTT CAIRQGAQGTEAFF
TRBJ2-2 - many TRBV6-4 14 TGTGCCAGCAGTGACTCGGGGCAGTCCGGGGAGCTGTTTTTT CASSDSGQSGELFF
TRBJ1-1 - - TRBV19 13 TGTTCCAGTGGTATTACAGGGTTTACTGAAGCTTTCTTT CSSGITGFTEAFF
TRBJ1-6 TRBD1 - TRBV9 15 TGTGCCAGCAGCGAATGGGGACAGGAAAATTCACCCCTCCACTTT CASSEWGQENSPLHF
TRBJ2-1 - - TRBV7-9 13 TGTGCCAGCAGAAGGGGCAGGGAGGATGAGCAGTTCTTC CASRRGREDEQFF
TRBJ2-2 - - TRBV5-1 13 TGTGCCAGGGGGGCCGGGGGCACCGGGGAGCTGTTTTTT CARGAGGTGELFF
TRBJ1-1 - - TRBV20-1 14 TGCAGTGCTAGAAATGACATGGGGAACACTGAAGCTTTCTTT CSARNDMGNTEAFF